This TCR beta chain comes out of a study of memory CD4+ T cells and cytomegalovirus serostatus. Study at large: This sample comes from healthy Belgian adults, roughly nine CMV seropositive, about 25 seronegative. Study-level results: Suggested: most of the CMV-linked TCR signature lies in CD4+ memory cells.

As originally analysed: Out-of-frame sequences were removed, leaving 2 million to 2.5 million distinct TCRbeta sequences. Measured with immunoSEQ multiplex PCR; TCRdb has only the in-frame clones, and not every one. That table supplies the V and J calls and clone size; D and trimming were determined from the DNA. The sample shows 30,000 to 40,000 clones, nearly 80% of them seen only once. With respect to this clone: The antigen is unknown.

The CDR3 is 15 residues long. The ends lost 2 bases at V and 6 bases at J; junction bases unmatched: 8. CDR1 and CDR2 from the germline V gene are SGHAT and FQNNGV. The sort gate was single viable CD3+CD4+CD8-CD45RO+ cells for memory CD4+ T cells. This TCR was sampled from an adult in good health and CMV-seronegative. Sequencing was performed on memory CD4+ T cells from blood. The J gene is TRBJ1-2, the V gene TRBV11-2; 8 bases fit TRBD1. The DNA for the CDR3 is TGTGCCAGCAGCTTATTGCAGGGGGCGCCAAATGGCTACACCTTC. Protein product: CASSLLQGAPNGYTF.